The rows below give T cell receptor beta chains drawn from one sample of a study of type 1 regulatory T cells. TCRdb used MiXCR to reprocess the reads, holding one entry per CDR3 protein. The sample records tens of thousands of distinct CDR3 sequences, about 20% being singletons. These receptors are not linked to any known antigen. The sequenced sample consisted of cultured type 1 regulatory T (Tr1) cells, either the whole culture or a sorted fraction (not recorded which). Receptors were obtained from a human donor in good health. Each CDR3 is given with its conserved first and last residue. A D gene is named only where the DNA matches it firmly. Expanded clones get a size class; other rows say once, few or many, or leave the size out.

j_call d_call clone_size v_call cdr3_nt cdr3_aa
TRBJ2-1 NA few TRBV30 TGTGCCGGCCAGGGCCACAGCTCCTACAATGAGCAGTTCTTC CAGQGHSSYNEQFF
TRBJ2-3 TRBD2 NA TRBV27 TGTGCCAGCAGTACGACTAGCGGGGGCACAGATACGCAGTATTTT CASSTTSGGTDTQYF
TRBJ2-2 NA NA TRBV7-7 TGTGCTAGCAGCTTAATGCCTCAAACCGGGGAGCTGTTTTTT CASSLMPQTGELFF
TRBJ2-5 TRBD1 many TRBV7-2 TGTGCCAGCAGCTTAGGGGGACAGGGTCGAGAGACCCAGTACTTC CASSLGGQGRETQYF
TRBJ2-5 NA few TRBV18 TGTGCCAGCTCACCACCGGGGACCGGGGAGACCCAGTACTTC CASSPPGTGETQYF
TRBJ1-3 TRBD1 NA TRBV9 TGTGCCAGCAGCCCTGGGGGACAGGGTACTAGGACTGGAAACACCATATATTTT CASSPGGQGTRTGNTIYF
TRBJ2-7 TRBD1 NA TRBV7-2 TGTGCCAGCACCTTAAGGACAGGGGGCGAGTACGAGCAGTACTTC CASTLRTGGEYEQYF
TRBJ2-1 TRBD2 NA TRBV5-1 TGCGCCAGCAGCTTCCAGCGGGAGTTGAATGAGCAGTTCTTC CASSFQRELNEQFF
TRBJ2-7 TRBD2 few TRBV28 TGTGCCAGCAGTTCGCCCACTAGCGGGAGTTGGGGCGAGCAGTACTTC CASSSPTSGSWGEQYF
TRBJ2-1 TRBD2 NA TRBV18 TGTGCCAGCTCAGTCGGGACTAGGATAGAGAATGAGCAGTTCTTC CASSVGTRIENEQFF
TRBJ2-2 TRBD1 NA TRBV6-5 TGTGCCAGCAGTCGAAGAGGGACAGGGGACGCCGGGGAGCTGTTTTTT CASSRRGTGDAGELFF
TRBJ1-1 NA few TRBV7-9 TGTGCCAGCAGCACACAGAACACTGAAGCTTTCTTT CASSTQNTEAFF
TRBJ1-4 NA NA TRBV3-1 TGTGCCAGCCGGCGGGAGTCTAATGAAAAACTGTTTTTT CASRRESNEKLFF
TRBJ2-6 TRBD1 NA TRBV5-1 TGCGCCAGCAGCCAACGGACAGGAGACTCTGGGGCCAACGTCCTGACTTTC CASSQRTGDSGANVLTF
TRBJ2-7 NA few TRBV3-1 TGTGCCAGCAGCCACTCCTACGAGCAGTACTTC CASSHSYEQYF
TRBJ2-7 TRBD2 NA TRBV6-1 TGTGCCAGCAGTGAAAGACTAGCATTTGGTGAGCAGTACTTC CASSERLAFGEQYF
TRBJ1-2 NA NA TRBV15 TGTGCCACCAGCAGGGCCAGCGGGGTTGGCTACACCTTC CATSRASGVGYTF
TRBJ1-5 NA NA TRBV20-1 TGCAGTGCCGTGAACGTGAATCAGCCCCAGCATTTT CSAVNVNQPQHF
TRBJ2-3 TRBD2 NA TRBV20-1 TGCAGTGCCCGGTCTGGAATGGGACTAGCGGCAGATACGCAGTATTTT CSARSGMGLAADTQYF
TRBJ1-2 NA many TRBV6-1 TGTGCCAGCAGTGCTTGGGCAGGGACGAGTGGCTACACCTTC CASSAWAGTSGYTF
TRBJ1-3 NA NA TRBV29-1 TGCAGCGTTGTTGAAAACTCTGGAAACACCATATATTTT CSVVENSGNTIYF
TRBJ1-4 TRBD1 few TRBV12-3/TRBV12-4 TGTGCCAGCAGCAGGACAGGGGAAGGTGAAAAACTGTTTTTT CASSRTGEGEKLFF
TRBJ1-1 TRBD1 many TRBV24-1 TGTGCCACCGAAGGGTCGGGACAGGGAGGGTTCGGAGCTTTCTTT CATEGSGQGGFGAFF
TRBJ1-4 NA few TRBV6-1 TGTGCCAGCAGTGACCGGGGCGCAACTAATGAAAAACTGTTTTTT CASSDRGATNEKLFF
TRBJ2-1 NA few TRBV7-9 TGTGCCAGCAGCTTATATCAGCGGTACAATGAGCAGTTCTTC CASSLYQRYNEQFF
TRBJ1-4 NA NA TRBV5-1 TGCGCCAGCAGCTTGTACCCAGGGGAAGCTGAAAAACTGTTTTTT CASSLYPGEAEKLFF
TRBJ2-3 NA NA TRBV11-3 TGTGCCAGCAGCTATACGGCGGGATCAGATACGCAGTATTTT CASSYTAGSDTQYF
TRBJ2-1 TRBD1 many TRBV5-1 TGCGCCAGCAGCTTACAGGGGGGAAACAATGAGCAGTTCTTC CASSLQGGNNEQFF
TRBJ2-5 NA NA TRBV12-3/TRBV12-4 TGTGCCTCCGAGGACCAAGAGACCCAGTACTTC CASEDQETQYF
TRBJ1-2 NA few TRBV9 TGTGCCAGCAGCGCCACAGGGAACTATGGCTACACCTTC CASSATGNYGYTF
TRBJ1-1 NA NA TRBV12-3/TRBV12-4 TGTGCCAGCAGTTTGATAGGTCCCTACACTGAAGCTTTCTTT CASSLIGPYTEAFF
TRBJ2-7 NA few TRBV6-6 TGTGCTGAGGGGCAGGGTCAAGGCGAGCAGTACTTC CAEGQGQGEQYF
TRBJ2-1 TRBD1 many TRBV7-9 TGTGCCAGCAGCTTAGCACAGGGGGCAGGAGAGCAGTTCTTC CASSLAQGAGEQFF
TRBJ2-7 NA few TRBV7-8 TGTGCCAGCAGCTTAACGGGTTCGGTCTACGAGCAGTACTTC CASSLTGSVYEQYF
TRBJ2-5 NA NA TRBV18 TGTGCCAGCTCAACACAGGTCCAAGAGACCCAGTACTTC CASSTQVQETQYF
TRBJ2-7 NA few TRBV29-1 TGCAGCGTTGCCTTGCCTTCCTACGAGCAGTACTTC CSVALPSYEQYF
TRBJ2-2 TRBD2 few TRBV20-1 TGCAGTGCCCTGGGACTAGCGAACACCGGGGAGCTGTTTTTT CSALGLANTGELFF
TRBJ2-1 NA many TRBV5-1 TGCGCCAGCAGCTTGGGAAGGGGCTACAATGAGCAGTTCTTC CASSLGRGYNEQFF
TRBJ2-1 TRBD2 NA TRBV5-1 TGCGCCAGCAGCCCCACTAGCGTCTACAATGAGCAGTTCTTC CASSPTSVYNEQFF
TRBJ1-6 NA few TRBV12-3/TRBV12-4 TGTGCCAGCAACGGACCCCAGTCCTATAATTCACCCCTCCACTTT CASNGPQSYNSPLHF
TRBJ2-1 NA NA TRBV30 TGTGCCTGGAGAGACCAGAGGGGGGTCTACTCCTACAATGAGCAGTTCTTC CAWRDQRGVYSYNEQFF
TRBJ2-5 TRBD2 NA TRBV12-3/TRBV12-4 TGTGCCAGCAGTCCGTCTTACGGGAGGAAGACCCAGTACTTC CASSPSYGRKTQYF
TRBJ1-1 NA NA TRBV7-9 TGTGCCAGCAGCTTCCAGACTCCAACGGCTTTCTTT CASSFQTPTAFF
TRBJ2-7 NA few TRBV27 TGTGCCAGCAGTTTATCAGGGCCCGAGGGAGAGCAGTACTTC CASSLSGPEGEQYF
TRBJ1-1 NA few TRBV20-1 TGCAGTGCCCCGGCCGCTATGAACACTGAAGCTTTCTTT CSAPAAMNTEAFF
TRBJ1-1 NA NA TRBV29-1 TGCAGCGCCGGGGGCTATACTGAAGCTTTCTTT CSAGGYTEAFF
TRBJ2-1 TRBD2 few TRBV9 TGTGCCAGCAGCTCAGGGCCTAGCGGGTACAATGAGCAGTTCTTC CASSSGPSGYNEQFF
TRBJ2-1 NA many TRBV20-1 TGCAGTGCTGTCTGGCGCCGTAGCTCCTACAATGAGCAGTTCTTC CSAVWRRSSYNEQFF
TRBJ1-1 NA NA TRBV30 TGTGGGGGACGGTTGAACACTGAAGCTTTCTTT CGGRLNTEAFF
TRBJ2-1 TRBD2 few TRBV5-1 TGCGCCAGCAGCCCGACTAGCGGGAGCAATGAGCAGTTCTTC CASSPTSGSNEQFF
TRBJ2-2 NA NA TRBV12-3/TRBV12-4 TGTGCCAGCAGGAAAAACACCGGGGAGCTGTTTTTT CASRKNTGELFF
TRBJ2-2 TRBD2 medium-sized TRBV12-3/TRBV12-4 TGTGCCAGCAGCTCCCTTATTAGCGGGAGGAGGAACACCGGGGAGCTGTTTTTT CASSSLISGRRNTGELFF
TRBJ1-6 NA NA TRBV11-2 TGTGCCAGCAGCCGGGGTACCTCCTATAATTCACCCCTCCACTTT CASSRGTSYNSPLHF